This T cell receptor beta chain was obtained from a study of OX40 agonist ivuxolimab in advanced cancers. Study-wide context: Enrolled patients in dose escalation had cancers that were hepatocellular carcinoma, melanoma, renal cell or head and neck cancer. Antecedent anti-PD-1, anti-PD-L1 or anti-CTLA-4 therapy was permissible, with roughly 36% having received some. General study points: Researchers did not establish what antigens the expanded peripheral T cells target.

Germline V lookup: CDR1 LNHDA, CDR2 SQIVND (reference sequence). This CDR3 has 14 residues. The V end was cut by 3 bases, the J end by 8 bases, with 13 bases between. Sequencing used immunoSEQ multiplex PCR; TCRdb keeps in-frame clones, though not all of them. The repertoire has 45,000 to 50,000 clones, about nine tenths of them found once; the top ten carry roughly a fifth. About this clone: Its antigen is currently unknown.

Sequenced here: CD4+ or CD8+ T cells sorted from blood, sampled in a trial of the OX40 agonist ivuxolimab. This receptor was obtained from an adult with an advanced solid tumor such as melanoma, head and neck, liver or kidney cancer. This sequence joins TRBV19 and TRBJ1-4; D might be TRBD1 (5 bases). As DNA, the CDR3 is TGTGCCAGTAGTATCGTCGGAGAGGGGGAAAAACTGTTTTTT. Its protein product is CASSIVGEGEKLFF.